The T cell receptor (beta chain) described here comes from a study of blood T cell repertoires in COVID-19. J lost 4 bases, V lost 5 bases, and 14 bases had no gene match. Germline CDR1 is KGHDR and CDR2 is SFDVKD. The CDR3 is 17 amino acids. TCRdb's table, derived via immunoSEQ multiplex PCR, lists solely in-frame clones and lacks some. The sample consists of just over 300,000 clones, about 87% of them appearing once. The receptor comes from a young woman who had recovered from COVID-19. Sequencing used PBMCs or T cells enriched from blood (not recorded which). The chain couples TRBV24-1 to TRBJ2-3; 7 bases line up with TRBD1. The CDR3 reads CATSATFERGRPDTQYF. Here the CDR3 DNA reads TGTGCCACCAGTGCAACCTTCGAGAGGGGGCGGCCAGATACGCAGTATTTT.